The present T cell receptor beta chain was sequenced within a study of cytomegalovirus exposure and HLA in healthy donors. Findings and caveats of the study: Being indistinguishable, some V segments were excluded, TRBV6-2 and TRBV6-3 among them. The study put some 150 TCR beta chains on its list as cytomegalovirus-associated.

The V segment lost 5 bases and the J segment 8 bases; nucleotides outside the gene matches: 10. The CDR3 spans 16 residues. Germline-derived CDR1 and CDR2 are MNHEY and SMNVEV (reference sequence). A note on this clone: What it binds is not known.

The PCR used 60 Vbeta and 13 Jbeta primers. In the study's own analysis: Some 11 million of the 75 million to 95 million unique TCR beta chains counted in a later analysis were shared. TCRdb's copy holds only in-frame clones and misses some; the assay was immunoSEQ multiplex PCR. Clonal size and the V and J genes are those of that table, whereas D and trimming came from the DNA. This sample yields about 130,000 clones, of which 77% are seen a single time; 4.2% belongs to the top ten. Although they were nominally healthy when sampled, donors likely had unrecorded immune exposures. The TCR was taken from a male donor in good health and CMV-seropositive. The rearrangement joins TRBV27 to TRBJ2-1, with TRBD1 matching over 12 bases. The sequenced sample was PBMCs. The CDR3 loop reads CASSPQGTGGSHEQFF. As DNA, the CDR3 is TGTGCCAGCAGTCCACAGGGGACAGGGGGCTCTCATGAGCAGTTCTTC.